The T cell receptor beta chain under discussion was sequenced for a study of T cell changes during pregnancy in multiple sclerosis. Sequencing used immunoSEQ multiplex PCR; TCRdb keeps in-frame clones, though not all of them. The sample lists roughly 69,000 clones; about 90% were seen once. This CDR3 is built from 13 residues. This TCR was recovered from a female donor with multiple sclerosis, enrolled in a pregnancy study. The sequences come from peripheral blood, collected after pregnancy. The chain links TRBV21-1 to TRBJ1-1. TRBV21-1 is an annotated pseudogene. CDR3 sequence reads: CASRLAGAGEAFF. The CDR3 DNA reads TGTGCCAGCAGATTGGCGGGGGCCGGAGAAGCTTTCTTT.